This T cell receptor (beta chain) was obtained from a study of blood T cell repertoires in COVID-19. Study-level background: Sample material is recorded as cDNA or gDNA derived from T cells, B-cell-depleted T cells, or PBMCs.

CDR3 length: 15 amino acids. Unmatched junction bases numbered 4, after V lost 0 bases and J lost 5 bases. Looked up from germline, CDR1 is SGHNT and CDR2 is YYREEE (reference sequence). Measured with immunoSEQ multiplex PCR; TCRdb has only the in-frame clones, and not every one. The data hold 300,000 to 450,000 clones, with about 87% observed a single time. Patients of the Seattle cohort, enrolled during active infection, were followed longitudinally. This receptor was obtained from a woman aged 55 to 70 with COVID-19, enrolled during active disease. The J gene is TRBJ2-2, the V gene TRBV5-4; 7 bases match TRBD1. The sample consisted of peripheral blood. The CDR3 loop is CASSLVGTATGELFF. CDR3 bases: TGTGCCAGCAGCTTGGTAGGGACAGCAACCGGGGAGCTGTTTTTT.